One sample yielded the 3 T cell receptor beta chains listed below, sequenced in a study of T cells in Graves' hyperthyroidism and ophthalmopathy. Amplified TCR beta CDR3 regions derived from RNA transcripts. An initial round of RT-PCR targeting the TCR CDR3 relied on the HTBI primer set. Each CDR3 protein gets one entry after TCRdb re-called the multiplex PCR reads with MiXCR. There are approximately 710,000 distinct CDR3 sequences in the sample; roughly 17% occur only once, and roughly 15% lies in the top ten. Input material: blood. These receptors originate from a man aged 50-59 years with Graves' hyperthyroidism.

This clonotype showed up many times. This rearrangement joins TRBV11-3 to TRBJ2-1, with 12 bases that match TRBD1. V trimming: 4 bases; J trimming: 0 bases; junction bases outside the gene matches: 13. This CDR3 comprises 20 residues. Germline CDR1 reads SGHNT; CDR2 reads YENEEA. Here the CDR3 DNA reads TGTGCCAGCAGCTGGGGGCCGGGACAGGGGGCACCAACCTCCTACAATGAGCAGTTCTTC. The encoded protein is CASSWGPGQGAPTSYNEQFF.

Only a few counts were recorded for this clonotype. The chain recombines TRBV7-9 with TRBJ2-7, with TRBD1 matching over 10 bases. The germline V gene encodes CDR1 SEHNR and CDR2 FQNEAQ (reference sequence). V was pared by 2 bases and J by 6 bases, with 7 bases of the junction left unmatched. The CDR3 is made up of 15 amino acids. As DNA, the CDR3 is TGTGCCAGCAGCTTACCCCCGGGACAGGGGTCCGAGCAGTACTTC. It specifies CASSLPPGQGSEQYF.

This clonotype was detected a few times. The chain has TRBV7-2 and TRBJ2-2; 9 nucleotides match TRBD1. Trimming cost V 5 bases and J 7 bases; bases outside gene matches: 8. The CDR3 is 15 amino acids. Germline lookup yields CDR1 SGHTA and CDR2 FQGNSA. CDR3 bases: TGTGCCAGCAGCCCCGGGACAGGGTTGTACGGGGAGCTGTTTTTT. Its translation: CASSPGTGLYGELFF.